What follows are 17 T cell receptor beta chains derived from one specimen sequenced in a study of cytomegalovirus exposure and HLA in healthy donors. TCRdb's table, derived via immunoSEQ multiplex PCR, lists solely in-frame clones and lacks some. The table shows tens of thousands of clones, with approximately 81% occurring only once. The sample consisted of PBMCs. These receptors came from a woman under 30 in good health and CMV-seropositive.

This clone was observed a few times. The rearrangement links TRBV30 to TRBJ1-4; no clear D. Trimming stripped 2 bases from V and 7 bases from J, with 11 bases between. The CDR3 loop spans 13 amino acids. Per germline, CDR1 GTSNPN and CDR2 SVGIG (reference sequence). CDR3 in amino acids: CAWSSQELEKLFF. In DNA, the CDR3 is TGTGCCTGGAGTTCCCAGGAACTTGAAAAACTGTTTTTT. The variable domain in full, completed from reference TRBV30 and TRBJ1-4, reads SQTIHQWPATLVQPVGSPLSLECTVEGTSNPNLYWYRQAAGRGLQLLFYSVGIGQISSEVPQNLSASRPQDRQFILSSKKLLLSDSGFYLCAWSSQELEKLFFGSGTQLSVL.

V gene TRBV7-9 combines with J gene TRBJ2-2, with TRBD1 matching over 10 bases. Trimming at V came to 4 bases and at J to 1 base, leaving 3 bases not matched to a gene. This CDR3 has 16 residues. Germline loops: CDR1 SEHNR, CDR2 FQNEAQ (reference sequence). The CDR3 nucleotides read TGTGCCAGCAGCTCAAGGACAGGGGGGAACACCGGGGAGCTGTTTTTT. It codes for CASSSRTGGNTGELFF. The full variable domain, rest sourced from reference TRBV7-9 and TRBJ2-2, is DTGVSQNPRHKITKRGQNVTFRCDPISEHNRLYWYRQTLGQGPEFLTYFQNEAQLEKSRLLSDRFSAERPKGSFSTLEIQRTEQGDSAMYLCASSSRTGGNTGELFFGEGSRLTVL.

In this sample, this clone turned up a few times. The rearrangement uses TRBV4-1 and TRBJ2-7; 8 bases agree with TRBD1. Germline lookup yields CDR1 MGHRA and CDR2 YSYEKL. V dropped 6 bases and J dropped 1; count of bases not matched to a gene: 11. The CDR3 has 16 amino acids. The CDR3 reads CASRLFPGQDSYEQYF. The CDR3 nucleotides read TGCGCCAGCAGACTTTTTCCGGGACAGGATTCCTACGAGCAGTACTTC.

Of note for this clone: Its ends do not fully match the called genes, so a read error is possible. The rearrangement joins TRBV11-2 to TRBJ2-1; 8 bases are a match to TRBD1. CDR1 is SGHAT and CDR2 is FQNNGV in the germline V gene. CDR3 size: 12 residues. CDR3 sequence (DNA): TGTGCCAGCAGCCTAGACAGGGGTGAGCAGTTCTTC. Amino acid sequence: CASSLDRGEQFF. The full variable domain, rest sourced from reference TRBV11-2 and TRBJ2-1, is EAGVAQSPRYKIIEKRQSVAFWCNPISGHATLYWYQQILGQGPKLLIQFQNNGVVDDSQLPKDRFSAERLKGVDSTLKIQPAKLEDSAVYLCASSLDRGEQFFGPGTRLTVL.

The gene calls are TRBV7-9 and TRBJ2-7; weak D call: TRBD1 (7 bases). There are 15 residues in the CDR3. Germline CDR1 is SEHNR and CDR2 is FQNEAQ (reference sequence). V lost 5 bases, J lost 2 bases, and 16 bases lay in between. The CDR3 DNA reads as TGTGCCAGCAGCCCCTCGGGCAGGGGGGCCTACGAGCAGTACTTC. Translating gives CASSPSGRGAYEQYF.

CDR3 sequence reads: CAWSVQPGVGGYTF. CDR3 nucleotide sequence: TGTGCCTGGAGTGTACAGCCAGGGGTTGGCGGCTACACCTTC. The V gene is TRBV30, the J gene TRBJ1-2; a possible D gene is TRBD1 (6 bases). CDR1 and CDR2 (germline): GTSNPN, SVGIG (reference sequence). V lost 0 bases and J 8 bases, leaving 16 bases between the germline ends. This CDR3 region has 14 residues.

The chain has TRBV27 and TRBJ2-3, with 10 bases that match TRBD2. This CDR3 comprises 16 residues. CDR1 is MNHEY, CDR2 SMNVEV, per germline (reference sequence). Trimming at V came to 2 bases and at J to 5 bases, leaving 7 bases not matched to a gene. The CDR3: CASSLKAGGRKDTQYF. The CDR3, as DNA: TGTGCCAGCAGTTTAAAAGCGGGGGGGCGAAAAGATACGCAGTATTTT.

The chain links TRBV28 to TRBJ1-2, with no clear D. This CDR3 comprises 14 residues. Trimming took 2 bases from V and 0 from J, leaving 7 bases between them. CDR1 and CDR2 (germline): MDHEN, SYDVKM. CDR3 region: CASSLGRSNYGYTF. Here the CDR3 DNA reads TGTGCCAGCAGTTTAGGCAGATCTAACTATGGCTACACCTTC.

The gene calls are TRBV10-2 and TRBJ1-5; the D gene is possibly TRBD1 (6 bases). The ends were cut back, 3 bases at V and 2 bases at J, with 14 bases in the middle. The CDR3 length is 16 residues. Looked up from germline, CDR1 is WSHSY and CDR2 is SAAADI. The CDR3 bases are TGCGCCAGCAGTGACCTCAGGGGAGTAGGCAATCAGCCCCAGCATTTT. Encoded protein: CASSDLRGVGNQPQHF.

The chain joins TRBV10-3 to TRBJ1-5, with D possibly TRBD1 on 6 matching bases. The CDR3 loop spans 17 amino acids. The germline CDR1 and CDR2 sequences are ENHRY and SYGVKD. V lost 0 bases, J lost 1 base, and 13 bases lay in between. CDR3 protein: CAISESTGRSSNQPQHF. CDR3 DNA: TGTGCCATCAGTGAGTCGACAGGTCGATCGAGCAATCAGCCCCAGCATTTT.

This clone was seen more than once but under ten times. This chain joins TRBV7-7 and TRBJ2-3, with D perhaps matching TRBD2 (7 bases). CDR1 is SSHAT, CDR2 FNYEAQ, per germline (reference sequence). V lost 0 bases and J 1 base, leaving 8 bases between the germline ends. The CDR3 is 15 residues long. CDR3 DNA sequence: TGTGCCAGCAGCTTAGCGGGGGGGCGCACAGATACGCAGTATTTT. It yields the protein CASSLAGGRTDTQYF.

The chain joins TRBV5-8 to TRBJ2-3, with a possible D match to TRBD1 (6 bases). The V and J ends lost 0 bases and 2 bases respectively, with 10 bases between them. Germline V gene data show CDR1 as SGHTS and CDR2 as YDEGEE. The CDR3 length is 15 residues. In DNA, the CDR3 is TGTGCCAGCAGCTTGGCGGCAGGGGCCACAGATACGCAGTATTTT. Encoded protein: CASSLAAGATDTQYF.

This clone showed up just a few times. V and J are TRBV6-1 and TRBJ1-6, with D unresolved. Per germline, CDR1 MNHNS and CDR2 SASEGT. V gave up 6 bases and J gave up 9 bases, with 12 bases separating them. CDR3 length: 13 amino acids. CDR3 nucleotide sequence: TGTGCCAGCAGGGGAGGGTCAGGTTCACCCCTCCACTTT. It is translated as CASRGGSGSPLHF.

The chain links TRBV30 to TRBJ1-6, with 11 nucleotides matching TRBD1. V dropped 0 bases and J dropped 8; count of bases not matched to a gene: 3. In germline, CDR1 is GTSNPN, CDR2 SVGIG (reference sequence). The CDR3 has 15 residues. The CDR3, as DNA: TGTGCCTGGAGTGTACGGGGACAGGGGGATTCACCCCTCCACTTT. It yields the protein CAWSVRGQGDSPLHF.

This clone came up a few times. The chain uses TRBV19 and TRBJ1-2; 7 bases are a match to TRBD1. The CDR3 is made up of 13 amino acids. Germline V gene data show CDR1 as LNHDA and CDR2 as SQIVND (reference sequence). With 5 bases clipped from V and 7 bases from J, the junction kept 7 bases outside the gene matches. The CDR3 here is CASSPRQGSGYTF. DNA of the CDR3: TGTGCCAGTAGTCCAAGACAGGGTTCTGGCTACACCTTC.

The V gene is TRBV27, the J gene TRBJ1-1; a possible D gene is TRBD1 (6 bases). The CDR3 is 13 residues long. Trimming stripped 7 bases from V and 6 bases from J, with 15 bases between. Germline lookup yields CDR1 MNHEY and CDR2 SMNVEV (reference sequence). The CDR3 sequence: CASTSGGQAEAFF. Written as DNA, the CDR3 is TGTGCCAGCACGTCGGGGGGGCAGGCTGAAGCTTTCTTT.

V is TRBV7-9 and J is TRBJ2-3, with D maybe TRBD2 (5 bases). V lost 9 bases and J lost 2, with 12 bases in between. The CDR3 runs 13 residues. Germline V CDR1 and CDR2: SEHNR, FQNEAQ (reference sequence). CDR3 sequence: CASREGSTDTQYF. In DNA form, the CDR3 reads TGTGCCAGTCGCGAGGGTTCCACAGATACGCAGTATTTT.